The entry below gives a single TCR beta chain sequence along with its context. Antigen: not known. The junction differs from germline at one of its ends, possibly a read error. Quantitative 5'-RACE with molecular barcodes was used to make the TCR beta libraries. From the 5' RACE reads, TCRdb called clonotypes with MiXCR, one entry per CDR3 protein. The sample shows about 150,000 distinct CDR3 sequences, around two fifths of them seen only once. The data originate from a study of CD8 T cells in ankylosing spondylitis. Study results and caveats: About eight highly homologous variants made up a TCR beta motif that seemed to typify ankylosing spondylitis blood. Disease-linked clones were CD8+ and relatively rare in peripheral blood. Reportedly, matched ankylosing spondylitis synovial fluid was significantly enriched for disease-linked clones.

The receptor comes from a male donor with ankylosing spondylitis. The material sequenced was synovial fluid, either unsorted or a sorted T cell fraction (not recorded which).

This CDR3 is CSSSLMTGGKSSYEQYF. The CDR3 DNA reads as TGTTCCAGCAGCTTAATGACAGGTGGCAAAAGCTCCTACGAGCAGTACTTC. The rearrangement joins TRBV7-9 to TRBJ2-7, with D maybe TRBD1 (6 bases). CDR1 SEHNR and CDR2 FQNEAQ come from the germline V gene (reference sequence). The CDR3 is 17 amino acids. The variable domain in full, with the rest retrieved from reference TRBV7-9 and TRBJ2-7, is DTGVSQNPRHKITKRGQNVTFRCDPISEHNRLYWYRQTLGQGPEFLTYFQNEAQLEKSRLLSDRFSAERPKGSFSTLEIQRTEQGDSAMYLCSSSLMTGGKSSYEQYFGPGTRLTVT.